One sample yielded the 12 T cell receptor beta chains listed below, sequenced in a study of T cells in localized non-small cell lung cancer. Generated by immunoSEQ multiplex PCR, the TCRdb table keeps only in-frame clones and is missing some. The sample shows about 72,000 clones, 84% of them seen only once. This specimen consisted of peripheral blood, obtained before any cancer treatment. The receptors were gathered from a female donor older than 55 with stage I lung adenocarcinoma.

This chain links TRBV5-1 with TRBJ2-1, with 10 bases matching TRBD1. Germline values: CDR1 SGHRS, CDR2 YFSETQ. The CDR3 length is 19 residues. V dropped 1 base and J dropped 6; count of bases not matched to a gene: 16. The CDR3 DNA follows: TGCGCCAGCAGCTTGACGCCTTTAAACCGGGACAGGGGAATCAATGAGCAGTTCTTC. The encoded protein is CASSLTPLNRDRGINEQFF. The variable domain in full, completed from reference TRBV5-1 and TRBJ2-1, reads KAGVTQTPRYLIKTRGQQVTLSCSPISGHRSVSWYQQTPGQGLQFLFEYFSETQRNKGNFPGRFSGRQFSNSRSEMNVSTLELGDSALYLCASSLTPLNRDRGINEQFFGPGTRLTVL.

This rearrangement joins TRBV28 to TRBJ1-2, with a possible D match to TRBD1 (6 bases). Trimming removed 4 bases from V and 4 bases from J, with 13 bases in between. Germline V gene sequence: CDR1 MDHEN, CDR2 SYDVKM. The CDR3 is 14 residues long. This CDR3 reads CASSSNQGTYGYTF. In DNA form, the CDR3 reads TGTGCCAGCAGTTCAAATCAGGGGACCTATGGCTACACCTTC.

The CDR3 sequence is CASSLIAGEGTDTQYF. CDR3 bases: TGTGCCAGCTCACTTATCGCAGGGGAAGGCACAGATACGCAGTATTTT. The V and J genes are TRBV18 and TRBJ2-3, with TRBD1 as a possible D gene (6 bases). Germline CDR1 reads KGHSH; CDR2 reads LQKENI. The length of the CDR3 is 16 residues. V lost 4 bases and J 1 base, leaving 15 bases between the germline ends.

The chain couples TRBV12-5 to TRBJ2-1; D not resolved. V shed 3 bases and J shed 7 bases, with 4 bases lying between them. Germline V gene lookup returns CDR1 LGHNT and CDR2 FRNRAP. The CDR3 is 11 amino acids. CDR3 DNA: TGTGCTAGTGGTTTAGTTAATGAGCAGTTCTTC. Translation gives CASGLVNEQFF. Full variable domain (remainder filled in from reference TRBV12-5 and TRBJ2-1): DARVTQTPRHKVTEMGQEVTMRCQPILGHNTVFWYRQTMMQGLELLAYFRNRAPLDDSGMPKDRFSAEMPDATLATLKIQPSEPRDSAVYFCASGLVNEQFFGPGTRLTVL.

CDR3 protein: CASSGMGSRANYGYTF. The CDR3 region has the DNA TGTGCCAGCAGTGGGATGGGCAGCCGGGCTAACTATGGCTACACCTTC. The gene calls are TRBV6-6 and TRBJ1-2; D call uncertain. Germline-derived CDR1 and CDR2 are MNHNY and SVGAGI (reference sequence). With 5 bases removed from V and 0 bases from J, the gap between germline ends came to 16 bases. CDR3 length: 16 amino acids.

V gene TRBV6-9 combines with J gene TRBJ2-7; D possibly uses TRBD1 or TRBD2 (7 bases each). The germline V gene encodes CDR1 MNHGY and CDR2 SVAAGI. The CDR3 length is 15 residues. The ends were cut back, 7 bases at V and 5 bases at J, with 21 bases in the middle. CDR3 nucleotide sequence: TGTGCCAGCAAGTCGCAGGGGGGGGCCCCCCACGAGCAGTACTTC. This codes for CASKSQGGAPHEQYF.

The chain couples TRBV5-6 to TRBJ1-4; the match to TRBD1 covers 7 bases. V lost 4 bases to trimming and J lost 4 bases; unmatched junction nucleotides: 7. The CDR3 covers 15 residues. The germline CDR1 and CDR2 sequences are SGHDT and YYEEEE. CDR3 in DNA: TGTGCCAGCAGCACCGGACAGGCGATTAATGAAAAACTGTTTTTT. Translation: CASSTGQAINEKLFF.

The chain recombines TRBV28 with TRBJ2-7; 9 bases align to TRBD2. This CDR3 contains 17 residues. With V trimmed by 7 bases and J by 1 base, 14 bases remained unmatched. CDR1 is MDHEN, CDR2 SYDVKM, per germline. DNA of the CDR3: TGTGCCAGCAATCTGGGATTAGCGGGAGTGAATTCCTACGAGCAGTACTTC. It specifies CASNLGLAGVNSYEQYF.

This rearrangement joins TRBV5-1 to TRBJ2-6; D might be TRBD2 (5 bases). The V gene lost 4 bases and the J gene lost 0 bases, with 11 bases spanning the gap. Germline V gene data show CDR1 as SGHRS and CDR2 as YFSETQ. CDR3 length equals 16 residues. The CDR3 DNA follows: TGCGCCAGCAGCCGGGATTTTAGCTCTGGGGCCAACGTCCTGACTTTC. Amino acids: CASSRDFSSGANVLTF.

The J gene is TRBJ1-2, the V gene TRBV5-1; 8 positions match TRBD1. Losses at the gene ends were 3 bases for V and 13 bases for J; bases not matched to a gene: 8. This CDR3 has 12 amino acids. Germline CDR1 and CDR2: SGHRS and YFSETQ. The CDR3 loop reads CASSSAGQGGTF. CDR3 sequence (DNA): TGCGCCAGCAGCTCCGCCGGACAGGGTGGCACCTTC. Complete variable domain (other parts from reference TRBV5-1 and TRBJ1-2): KAGVTQTPRYLIKTRGQQVTLSCSPISGHRSVSWYQQTPGQGLQFLFEYFSETQRNKGNFPGRFSGRQFSNSRSEMNVSTLELGDSALYLCASSSAGQGGTFGSGTRLTVV.

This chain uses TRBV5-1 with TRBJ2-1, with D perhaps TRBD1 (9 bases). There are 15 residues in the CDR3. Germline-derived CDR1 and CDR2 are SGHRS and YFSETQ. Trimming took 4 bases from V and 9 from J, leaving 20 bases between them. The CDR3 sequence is CASSTGLAGQGEQFF. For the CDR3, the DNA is TGCGCCAGCAGCACTGGATTAGCGGGACAGGGTGAGCAGTTCTTC.

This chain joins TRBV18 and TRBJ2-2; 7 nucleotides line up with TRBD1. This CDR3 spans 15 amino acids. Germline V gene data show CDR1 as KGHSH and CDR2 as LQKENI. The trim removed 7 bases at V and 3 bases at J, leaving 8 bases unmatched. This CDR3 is CASLVLQGDTGELFF. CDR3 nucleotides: TGTGCCAGCTTAGTACTCCAGGGGGACACCGGGGAGCTGTTTTTT.